The clone carrying this T cell receptor (beta chain) was seen more than once but under ten times. This sample is drawn from a study of blood T cell repertoires in COVID-19. Study overall: Both acute and convalescent COVID-19 samples were obtained from the United States, Italy and Spain. T cells, B-cell-depleted T cells, or PBMCs provided the cDNA or gDNA that served as material.

V gave up 5 bases and J gave up 2 bases; unmatched junction bases: 9. The CDR3 has 15 residues. Germline V lookup: CDR1 MGHRA, CDR2 YSYEKL. Sequenced by immunoSEQ multiplex PCR; TCRdb stores in-frame clones only, minus some. The data show 150,000 to 200,000 clones, with 88% seen just once and around 4.8% held by the top ten. The rearrangement joins TRBV4-1 to TRBJ2-7; 7 nucleotides match TRBD1. The sequencing sample was made of peripheral blood. The source of this sequence is a human donor in a cohort sampled during active COVID-19. CDR3 coding DNA: TGCGCCAGCAGCGAAAAGCAGGGGGATCCCTACGAGCAGTACTTC. This translates into CASSEKQGDPYEQYF.